This is a list of T cell receptor beta chains from one sample in a study of post-analysis software for immune sequencing data. TCRdb called the PCR reads again in MiXCR, with one record for every CDR3 protein. The sample includes 650,000 to 850,000 distinct CDR3 sequences, roughly 50% seen only once; the top ten take 4.6%. The source material was blood. These receptors were obtained from a girl aged 10-17 years with multiple sclerosis. Both conserved end residues are part of each CDR3. A D gene is named only where the DNA matches it firmly. The size field is filled for only some rows; it gives once, few, many or a size class.

D gene,J gene,clone size,V gene,CDR3 DNA,CDR3 protein
-,TRBJ2-5,-,TRBV20-1,TGCAGTGCCACTTCGGGACACTCGAGGAGAGAGACCCAGTACTTC,CSATSGHSRRETQYF
TRBD1,TRBJ2-5,-,TRBV4-1,TGCGCCAGCAGCCAAACCGGACAGGGGGAGACCCAGTACTTC,CASSQTGQGETQYF
-,TRBJ1-2,-,TRBV12-3/TRBV12-4,TGTGCCAGCAGCTTATTGGATGGCTACACCTTC,CASSLLDGYTF
TRBD2,TRBJ2-7,-,TRBV4-2,TGTGCCAGCAGCCAGCGACTGGGACTAGCGGACTACGAGCAGTACTTC,CASSQRLGLADYEQYF
TRBD2,TRBJ2-1,-,TRBV11-2,TGTGCCAGCAGCTCGCTAGCGGGAGCCAGGGGTGAGCAGTTCTTC,CASSSLAGARGEQFF
-,TRBJ1-6,few,TRBV20-1,TGCAGTGCACCCCTTTCCGGCACCTATAATTCACCCCTCCACTTT,CSAPLSGTYNSPLHF
TRBD1,TRBJ2-1,few,TRBV12-5,TGTGCTAGTGGTTTGGGACAGGGGGCTATCAATGAGCAGTTCTTC,CASGLGQGAINEQFF
TRBD1,TRBJ2-1,-,TRBV12-5,TGTGCTAGTGGTTTGGTACTTGGGACAGGGAGCAATGAGCAGTTCTTC,CASGLVLGTGSNEQFF
-,TRBJ2-7,-,TRBV4-2,TGTGCCAGCAGCCCGCTCTGGGGTAGAATGTCCTACGAGCAGTACTTC,CASSPLWGRMSYEQYF
TRBD1,TRBJ2-7,few,TRBV5-1,TGCGCCAGCAGCTGGACAGGTCAGACCTACGAGCAGTACTTC,CASSWTGQTYEQYF
TRBD2,TRBJ2-7,-,TRBV12-5,TGTGCTAGTGGTTTCCGCCGGACTAGCGGGAGTCTGGGCGAGCAGTACTTC,CASGFRRTSGSLGEQYF
TRBD2,TRBJ2-1,many,TRBV12-3/TRBV12-4,TGTGCCAGCAGTTTTCGACTAGCGGGGGGGAATGAGCAGTTCTTC,CASSFRLAGGNEQFF
TRBD2,TRBJ2-1,-,TRBV5-1,TGCGCCAGCAGCTTGGGGGCCCCGGGACTAGCGGGGGGAACGAGCTCCTACAATGAGCAGTTCTTC,CASSLGAPGLAGGTSSYNEQFF
-,TRBJ2-7,-,TRBV27,TGTGCCAGCAGTAACAGGGACGCTAGCGAAACCCAGTACTTC,CASSNRDASETQYF
-,TRBJ1-2,few,TRBV28,TGTGCCAGCAGTTTACGGTCTATTTATGGCTACACCTTC,CASSLRSIYGYTF
TRBD2,TRBJ2-3,-,TRBV6-6,TGTGCCAGCAGTTCGCGACTAGCGCTTAGCACAGATACGCAGTATTTT,CASSSRLALSTDTQYF
TRBD1,TRBJ2-4,-,TRBV20-1,TGCAGTGCTCAACAGGGGCACATTCAGTACTTC,CSAQQGHIQYF
TRBD2,TRBJ2-3,-,TRBV29-1,TGCAGCGTTGGAGGACTAGCGTCCAGCACAGATACGCAGTATTTT,CSVGGLASSTDTQYF
-,TRBJ1-2,-,TRBV3-1,TGTGCCAGCAGCCAGAACACAGGGAGTGGCTACACCTTC,CASSQNTGSGYTF
TRBD2,TRBJ2-1,few,TRBV5-1,TGCGCCAGCAGCTTGGGTAGCGGGAGGGCCAATGAGCAGTTCTTC,CASSLGSGRANEQFF
-,TRBJ2-3,few,TRBV4-2,TGTGCCAGCAGCCAAGAAGAGCCAAGCACAGATACGCAGTATTTT,CASSQEEPSTDTQYF
TRBD2,TRBJ2-4,-,TRBV6-4,TGTGCCAGCAGTGGGAGCGGGGGGGCCGGGGACATTCAGTACTTC,CASSGSGGAGDIQYF
-,TRBJ2-1,-,TRBV2,TGTGCCAGCAGTGAAAGTATAGGGAGTCCTTCTGAGCAGTTCTTC,CASSESIGSPSEQFF
TRBD2,TRBJ2-7,few,TRBV20-1,TGCAGTGCTAGAAACCTCAATCCTAGCGGGATGACAAGCTCCTACGAGCAGTACTTC,CSARNLNPSGMTSSYEQYF
-,TRBJ2-3,few,TRBV11-2,TGTGCCGGCAGCTTAGGGACCTCGGACACAGATACGCAGTATTTT,CAGSLGTSDTDTQYF
TRBD2,TRBJ2-1,-,TRBV29-1,TGCAGCGTTGAACGGACTAGCGGGAGAGGTGTTGAGCAGTTCTTC,CSVERTSGRGVEQFF